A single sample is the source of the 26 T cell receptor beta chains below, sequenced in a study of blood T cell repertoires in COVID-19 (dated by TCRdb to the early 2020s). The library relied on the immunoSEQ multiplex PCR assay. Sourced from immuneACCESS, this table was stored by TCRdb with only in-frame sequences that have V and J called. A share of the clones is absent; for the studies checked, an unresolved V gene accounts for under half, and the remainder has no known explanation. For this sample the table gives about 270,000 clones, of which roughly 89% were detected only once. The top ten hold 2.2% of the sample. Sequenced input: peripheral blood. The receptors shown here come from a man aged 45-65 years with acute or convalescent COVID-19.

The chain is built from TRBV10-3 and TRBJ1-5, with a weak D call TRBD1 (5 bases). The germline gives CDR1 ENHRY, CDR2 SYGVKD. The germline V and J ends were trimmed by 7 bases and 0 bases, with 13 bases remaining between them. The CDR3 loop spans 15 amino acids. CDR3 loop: CAIKGKGDSNQPQHF. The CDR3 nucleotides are TGTGCCATCAAAGGAAAAGGGGATAGCAATCAGCCCCAGCATTTT.

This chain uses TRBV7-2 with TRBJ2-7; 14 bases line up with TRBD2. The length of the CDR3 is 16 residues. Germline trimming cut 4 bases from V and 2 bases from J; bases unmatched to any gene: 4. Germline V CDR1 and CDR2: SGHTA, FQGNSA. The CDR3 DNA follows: TGTGCCAGCAGCTCGGGACTAGCGGGGGTTACCTACGAGCAGTACTTC. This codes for CASSSGLAGVTYEQYF.

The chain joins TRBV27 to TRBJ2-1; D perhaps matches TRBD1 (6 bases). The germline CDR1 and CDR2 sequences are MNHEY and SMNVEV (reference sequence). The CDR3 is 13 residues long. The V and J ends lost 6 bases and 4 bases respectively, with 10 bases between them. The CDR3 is CASRRTVYNEQFF. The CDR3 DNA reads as TGTGCCAGCAGAAGGACAGTTTACAATGAGCAGTTCTTC.

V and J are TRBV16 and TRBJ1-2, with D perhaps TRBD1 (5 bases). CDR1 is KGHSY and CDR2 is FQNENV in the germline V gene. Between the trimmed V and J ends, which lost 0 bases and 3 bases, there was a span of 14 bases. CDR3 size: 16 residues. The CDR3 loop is CASSQSAGTSDYGYTF. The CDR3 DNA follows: TGTGCCAGCAGCCAATCGGCCGGGACTTCGGACTATGGCTACACCTTC.

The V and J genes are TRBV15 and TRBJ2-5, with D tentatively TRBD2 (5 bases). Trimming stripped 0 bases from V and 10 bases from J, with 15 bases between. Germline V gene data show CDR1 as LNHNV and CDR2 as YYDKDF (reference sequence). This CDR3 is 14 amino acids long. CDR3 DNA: TGTGCCACCAGCAGAGATCGGACTCCCAATCACCAGTACTTC. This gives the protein CATSRDRTPNHQYF.

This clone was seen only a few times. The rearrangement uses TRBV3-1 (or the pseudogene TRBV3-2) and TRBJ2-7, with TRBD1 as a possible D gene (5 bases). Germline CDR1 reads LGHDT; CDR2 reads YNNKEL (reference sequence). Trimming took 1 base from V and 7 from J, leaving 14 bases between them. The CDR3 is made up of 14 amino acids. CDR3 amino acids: CASSQARGAREQYF. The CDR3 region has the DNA TGTGCCAGCAGCCAAGCTAGGGGTGCGAGGGAGCAGTACTTC.

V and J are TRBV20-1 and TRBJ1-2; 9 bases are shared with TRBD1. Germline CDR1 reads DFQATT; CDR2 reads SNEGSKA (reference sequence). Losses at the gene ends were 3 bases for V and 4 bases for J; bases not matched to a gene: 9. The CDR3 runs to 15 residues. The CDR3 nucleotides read TGCAGTGCTAGTGGGACAGGGATCTCTCCCTATGGCTACACCTTC. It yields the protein CSASGTGISPYGYTF.

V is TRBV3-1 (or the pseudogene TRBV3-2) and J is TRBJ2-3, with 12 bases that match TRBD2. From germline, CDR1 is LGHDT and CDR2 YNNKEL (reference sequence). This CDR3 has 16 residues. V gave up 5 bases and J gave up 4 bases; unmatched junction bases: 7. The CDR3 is CASSSTSGGWSDTQYF. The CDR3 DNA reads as TGTGCCAGCAGCTCGACTAGCGGGGGTTGGTCAGATACGCAGTATTTT.

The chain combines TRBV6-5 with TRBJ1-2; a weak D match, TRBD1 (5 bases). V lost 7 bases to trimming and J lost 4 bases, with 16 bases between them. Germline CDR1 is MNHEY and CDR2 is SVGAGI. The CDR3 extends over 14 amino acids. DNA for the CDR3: TGTGCCAGCACCTTCCGGGGGGGTGGCTATGGCTACACCTTC. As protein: CASTFRGGGYGYTF.

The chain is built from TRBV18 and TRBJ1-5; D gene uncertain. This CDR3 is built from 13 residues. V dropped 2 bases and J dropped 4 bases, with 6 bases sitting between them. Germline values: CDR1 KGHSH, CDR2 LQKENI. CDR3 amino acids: CASSPGENQPQHF. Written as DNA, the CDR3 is TGTGCCAGCTCACCAGGGGAGAATCAGCCCCAGCATTTT.

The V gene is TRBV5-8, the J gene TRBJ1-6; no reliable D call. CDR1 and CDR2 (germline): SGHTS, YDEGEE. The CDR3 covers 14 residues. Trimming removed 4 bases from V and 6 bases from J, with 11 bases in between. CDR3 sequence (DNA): TGTGCCAGCAGCCTTGGCATGATTAATTCACCCCTCCACTTT. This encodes CASSLGMINSPLHF. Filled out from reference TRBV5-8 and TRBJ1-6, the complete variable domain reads EAGVTQSPTHLIKTRGQQATLRCSPISGHTSVYWYQQALGLGLQFLLWYDEGEERNRGNFPPRFSGRQFPNYSSELNVNALELEDSALYLCASSLGMINSPLHFGNGTRLTVT.

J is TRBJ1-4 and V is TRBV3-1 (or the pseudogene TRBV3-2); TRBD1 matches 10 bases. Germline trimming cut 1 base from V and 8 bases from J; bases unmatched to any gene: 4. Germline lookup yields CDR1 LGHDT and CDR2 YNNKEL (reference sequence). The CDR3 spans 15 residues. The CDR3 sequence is CASSQGTGGGEKLFF. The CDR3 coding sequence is TGTGCCAGCAGCCAAGGGACAGGGGGTGGCGAAAAACTGTTTTTT.

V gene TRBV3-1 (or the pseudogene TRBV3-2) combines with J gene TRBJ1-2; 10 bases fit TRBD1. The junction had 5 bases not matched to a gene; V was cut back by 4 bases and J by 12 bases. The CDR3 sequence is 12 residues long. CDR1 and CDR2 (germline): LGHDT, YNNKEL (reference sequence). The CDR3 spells CASSLDRGDHTF. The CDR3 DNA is TGTGCCAGCAGCCTGGACAGGGGGGACCACACCTTC.

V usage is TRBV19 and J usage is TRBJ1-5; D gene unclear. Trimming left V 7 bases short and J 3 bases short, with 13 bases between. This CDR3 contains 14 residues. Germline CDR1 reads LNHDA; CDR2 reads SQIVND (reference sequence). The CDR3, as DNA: TGTGCCAGTAATCTTTCAGGATTCAATCAGCCCCAGCATTTT. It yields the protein CASNLSGFNQPQHF.

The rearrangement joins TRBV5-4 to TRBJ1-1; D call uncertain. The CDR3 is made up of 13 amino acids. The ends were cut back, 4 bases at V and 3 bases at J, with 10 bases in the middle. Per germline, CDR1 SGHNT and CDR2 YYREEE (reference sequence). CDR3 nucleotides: TGTGCCAGCAGCCGGGAGGCTTACACTGAAGCTTTCTTT. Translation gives CASSREAYTEAFF.

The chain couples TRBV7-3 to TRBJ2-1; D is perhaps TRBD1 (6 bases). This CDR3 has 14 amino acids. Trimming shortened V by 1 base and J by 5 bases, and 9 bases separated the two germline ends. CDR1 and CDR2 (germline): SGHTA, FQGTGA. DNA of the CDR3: TGTGCCAGCAGCTTAATGCCAGGGGACAATGAGCAGTTCTTC. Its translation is CASSLMPGDNEQFF.

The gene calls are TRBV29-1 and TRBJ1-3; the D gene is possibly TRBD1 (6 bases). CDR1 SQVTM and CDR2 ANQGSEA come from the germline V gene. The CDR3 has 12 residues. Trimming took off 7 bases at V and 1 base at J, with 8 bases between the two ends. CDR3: CSGTGSGNTIYF. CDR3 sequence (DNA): TGCAGCGGTACAGGGTCTGGAAACACCATATATTTT. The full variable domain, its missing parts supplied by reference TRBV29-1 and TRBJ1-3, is SAVISQKPSRDICQRGTSLTIQCQVDSQVTMMFWYRQQPGQSLTLIATANQGSEATYESGFVIDKFPISRPNLTFSTLTVSNMSPEDSSIYLCSGTGSGNTIYFGEGSWLTVV.

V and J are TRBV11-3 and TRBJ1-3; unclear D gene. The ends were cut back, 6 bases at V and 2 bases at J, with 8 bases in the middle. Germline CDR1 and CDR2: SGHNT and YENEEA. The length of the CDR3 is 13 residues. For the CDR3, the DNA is TGTGCCAGCAGTGGAAGCGCTGGAAACACCATATATTTT. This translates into CASSGSAGNTIYF.

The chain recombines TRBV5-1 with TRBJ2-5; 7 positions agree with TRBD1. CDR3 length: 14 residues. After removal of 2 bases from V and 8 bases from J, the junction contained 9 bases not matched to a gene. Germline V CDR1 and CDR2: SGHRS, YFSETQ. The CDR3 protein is CASSFTGEGGTQYF. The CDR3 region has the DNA TGCGCCAGCAGCTTTACAGGGGAAGGTGGTACCCAGTACTTC.

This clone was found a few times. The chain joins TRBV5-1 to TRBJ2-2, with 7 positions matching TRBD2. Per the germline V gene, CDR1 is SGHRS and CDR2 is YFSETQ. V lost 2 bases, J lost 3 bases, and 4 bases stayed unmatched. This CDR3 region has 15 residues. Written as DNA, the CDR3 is TGCGCCAGCAGCTTAGCGGGACGAGACACCGGGGAGCTGTTTTTT. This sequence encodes CASSLAGRDTGELFF.

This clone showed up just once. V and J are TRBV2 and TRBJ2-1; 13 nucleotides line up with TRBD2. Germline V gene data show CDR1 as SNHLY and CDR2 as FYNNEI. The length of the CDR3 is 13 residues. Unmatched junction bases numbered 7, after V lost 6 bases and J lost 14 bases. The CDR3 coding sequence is TGTGCCAGCAGACTAGCGGGGGGGAACGATGAGTTCTTC. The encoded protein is CASRLAGGNDEFF.

CDR3 sequence reads: CAWVGAHEQYF. The CDR3 bases are TGTGCCTGGGTGGGGGCCCACGAGCAGTACTTC. This chain connects TRBV30 to TRBJ2-7; D is perhaps TRBD1 (6 bases). Germline V CDR1 and CDR2: GTSNPN, SVGIG (reference sequence). Trimming stripped 5 bases from V and 5 bases from J, with 10 bases between. This CDR3 has 11 residues.

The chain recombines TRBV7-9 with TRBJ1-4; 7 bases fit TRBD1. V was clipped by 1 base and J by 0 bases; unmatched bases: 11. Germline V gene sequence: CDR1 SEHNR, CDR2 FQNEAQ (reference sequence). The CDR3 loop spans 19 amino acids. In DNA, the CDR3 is TGTGCCAGCAGCTTAGAGGGGACAGCCTACCCCGCAACTAATGAAAAACTGTTTTTT. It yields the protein CASSLEGTAYPATNEKLFF.

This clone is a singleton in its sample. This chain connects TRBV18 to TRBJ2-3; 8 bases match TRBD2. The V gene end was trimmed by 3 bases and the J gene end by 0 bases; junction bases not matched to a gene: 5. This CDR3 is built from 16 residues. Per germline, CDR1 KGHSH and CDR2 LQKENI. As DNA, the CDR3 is TGTGCCAGCTCACCGGCGGGAGGTACTAGCACAGATACGCAGTATTTT. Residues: CASSPAGGTSTDTQYF. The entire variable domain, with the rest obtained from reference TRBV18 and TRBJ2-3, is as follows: NAGVMQNPRHLVRRRGQEARLRCSPMKGHSHVYWYRQLPEEGLKFMVYLQKENIIDESGMPKERFSAEFPKEGPSILRIQQVVRGDSAAYFCASSPAGGTSTDTQYFGPGTRLTVL.

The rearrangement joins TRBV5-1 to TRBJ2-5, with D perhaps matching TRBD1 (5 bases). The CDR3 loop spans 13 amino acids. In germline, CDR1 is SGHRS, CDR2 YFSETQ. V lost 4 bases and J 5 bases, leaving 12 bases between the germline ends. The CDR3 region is CASSPPQGETQYF. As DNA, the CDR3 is TGCGCCAGCAGCCCCCCGCAGGGCGAGACCCAGTACTTC.

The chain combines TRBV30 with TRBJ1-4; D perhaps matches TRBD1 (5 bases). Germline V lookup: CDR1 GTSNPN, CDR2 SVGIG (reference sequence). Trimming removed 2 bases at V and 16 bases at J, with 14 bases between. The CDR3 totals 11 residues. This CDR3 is CAWSMGGNPFF. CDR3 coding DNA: TGTGCCTGGAGTATGGGGGGGAATCCGTTTTTT.